This is a list of T cell receptor beta chains from one sample in a study of Tregs in tolerant kidney transplant recipients. Sequencing used immunoSEQ multiplex PCR; TCRdb keeps in-frame clones, though not all of them. This table has some 65,000 clones, 84% appearing once. Material for sequencing was CD4+ T cells from blood. The receptors stem from a human donor in good health. The CDR3 runs from the conserved cysteine through the conserved F or W. D genes are given only for firm matches. Rows give clone size only sometimes, using once, few, many, or a class for an expanded clone.

V: TRBV4-3
D: TRBD2
J: TRBJ2-1
size: .
length: 16
DNA: TGCGCCAGCAGCCAAGAGGGGCTAGCGGGGGACAATGAGCAGTTCTTC
CDR3: CASSQEGLAGDNEQFF

V: TRBV7-2
D: .
J: TRBJ2-7
size: .
length: 13
DNA: TGTGCCAGCAGCCGCCCCTCGGCACACGAGCAGTACTTC
CDR3: CASSRPSAHEQYF

V: TRBV11-3
D: .
J: TRBJ2-6
size: .
length: 15
DNA: TGTGCCATTTCCGTAATGGGGACATTGGCCAACGTCCTGACTTTC
CDR3: CAISVMGTLANVLTF

V: TRBV19
D: TRBD2
J: TRBJ2-1
size: .
length: 14
DNA: TGTGCCACCGGGGGGAGTAACAGGCTCAATGAGCAGTTCTTC
CDR3: CATGGSNRLNEQFF

V: TRBV7-9
D: .
J: TRBJ1-4
size: .
length: 14
DNA: TGTGCCAGCAGCGAACGGGGGGCAGGAGAAAAACTGTTTTTT
CDR3: CASSERGAGEKLFF

V: TRBV7-9
D: .
J: TRBJ1-4
size: .
length: 17
DNA: TGTGCCAGCAGCTCCAATTCGGGGCTTGGAGAGAACGAAAAACTGTTTTTT
CDR3: CASSSNSGLGENEKLFF

V: TRBV7-2
D: TRBD1
J: TRBJ2-5
size: .
length: 18
DNA: TGTGCCAGCAGCATTTATTGGACAGGCGATTCTATGCAAGAGACCCAGTACTTC
CDR3: CASSIYWTGDSMQETQYF

V: TRBV5-1
D: .
J: TRBJ2-7
size: once
length: 14
DNA: TGCGCCAGCAGCTTGTTTGAAGGCCGCCACGAGCAGTACTTC
CDR3: CASSLFEGRHEQYF

V: TRBV6-5
D: .
J: TRBJ1-1
size: .
length: 13
DNA: TGTGCCAGCAGTCGCCAGGGAACAGGGGAAGCTTTCTTT
CDR3: CASSRQGTGEAFF

V: TRBV18
D: .
J: TRBJ2-1
size: once
length: 17
DNA: TGTGCCAGCTCACCACCGGTCGGGGACCCCCAAGCATTTGAGCAGTTCTTC
CDR3: CASSPPVGDPQAFEQFF

V: TRBV30
D: .
J: TRBJ1-1
size: .
length: 15
DNA: TGTGCCTGGAAGCCTCTTCCAGGGGAGGGCACTGAAGCTTTCTTT
CDR3: CAWKPLPGEGTEAFF

V: TRBV2
D: TRBD2
J: TRBJ2-7
size: .
length: 14
DNA: TGTGCCAGCAGAATCGACCGGGGGGGTAACGAGCAGTACTTC
CDR3: CASRIDRGGNEQYF

V: TRBV7-6
D: TRBD1
J: TRBJ1-6
size: .
length: 16
DNA: TGTGCCAGCAGCCTAGGAGAAGGGCAGGGGGTTTCACCCCTCCACTTT
CDR3: CASSLGEGQGVSPLHF

V: TRBV29-1
D: .
J: TRBJ2-7
size: .
length: 13
DNA: TGCAGCGTTGCTTGGGGGCCGCTCTACGAGCAGTACTTC
CDR3: CSVAWGPLYEQYF

V: TRBV19
D: TRBD1
J: TRBJ2-7
size: .
length: 14
DNA: TGTGCCAGTAGCGGGACAGGGCTCTCCTACGAGCAGTACTTC
CDR3: CASSGTGLSYEQYF

V: TRBV7-3
D: TRBD2
J: TRBJ2-1
size: .
length: 15
DNA: TGTGCCAGCAGCCTTAGCGGGAGTAACTACAATGAGCAGTTCTTC
CDR3: CASSLSGSNYNEQFF

V: TRBV7-9
D: .
J: TRBJ1-1
size: once
length: 13
DNA: TGTGCCAGCAGCCGGACGCCTAACACTGAAGCTTTCTTT
CDR3: CASSRTPNTEAFF

V: TRBV25-1
D: .
J: TRBJ2-5
size: .
length: 15
DNA: TGTGCCAGCAGTGACCTTGGCACCAAAAAAGAGACCCAGTACTTC
CDR3: CASSDLGTKKETQYF

V: TRBV5-1
D: .
J: TRBJ2-3
size: once
length: 14
DNA: TGCGCCAGCAGCTTGCCTAGCGGCACAGATACGCAGTATTTT
CDR3: CASSLPSGTDTQYF

V: TRBV2
D: .
J: TRBJ1-5
size: .
length: 14
DNA: TGTGCCAGCAGTGAAAGGGGTAGCAATCAGCCCCAGCATTTT
CDR3: CASSERGSNQPQHF

V: TRBV4-3
D: .
J: TRBJ1-5
size: once
length: 14
DNA: TGCGCCAGCAGCCAAGATCTGGGAAATCAGCCCCAGCATTTT
CDR3: CASSQDLGNQPQHF

V: TRBV5-1
D: TRBD1
J: TRBJ1-1
size: .
length: 14
DNA: TGCGCCAGCAGCTTCGACAGGGCCGACACTGAAGCTTTCTTT
CDR3: CASSFDRADTEAFF

V: TRBV14
D: TRBD2
J: TRBJ2-5
size: once
length: 19
DNA: TGTGCCAGCAGCCAAGTAGCGGGAGGGCCTGGTTACTGGGGAGAGACCCAGTACTTC
CDR3: CASSQVAGGPGYWGETQYF

V: TRBV5-1
D: TRBD1
J: TRBJ1-1
size: .
length: 15
DNA: TGCGCCAGCAGCGTGAGGACAGGGCCGAACACTGAAGCTTTCTTT
CDR3: CASSVRTGPNTEAFF

V: TRBV7-2
D: .
J: TRBJ1-1
size: .
length: 14
DNA: TGTGCCAGCACCCAGATAACTGTGAACACTGAAGCTTTCTTT
CDR3: CASTQITVNTEAFF

V: TRBV20-1
D: .
J: TRBJ1-3
size: .
length: 11
DNA: TGCAGTGCCCCCCGCGGGTACACCATATATTTT
CDR3: CSAPRGYTIYF

V: TRBV28
D: TRBD1
J: TRBJ1-5
size: .
length: 15
DNA: TGTGCCAGCAGCCAGAGGGGGCTGGGGAATCAGCCCCAGCATTTT
CDR3: CASSQRGLGNQPQHF

V: TRBV5-1
D: .
J: TRBJ2-1
size: .
length: 15
DNA: TGCGCCAGCAGCCCTCCCAGGGGTTCCTACAATGAGCAGTTCTTC
CDR3: CASSPPRGSYNEQFF

V: TRBV5-1
D: TRBD2
J: TRBJ2-7
size: few
length: 17
DNA: TGCGCCAGCAGCTTGGCCGCGCGGGGGGGCCTAAACTACGAGCAGTACTTC
CDR3: CASSLAARGGLNYEQYF

V: TRBV19
D: TRBD1
J: TRBJ1-2
size: .
length: 14
DNA: TGTGCCAGTAGTATGGGCCCGCAGGGGGTCGGCTACACCTTC
CDR3: CASSMGPQGVGYTF

V: TRBV25-1
D: .
J: TRBJ2-3
size: .
length: 14
DNA: TGTGCCAGCAGTGCTGGGCTAAGCACAGATACGCAGTATTTT
CDR3: CASSAGLSTDTQYF

V: TRBV25-1
D: .
J: TRBJ2-7
size: .
length: 15
DNA: TGTGCCAGCAGTGACGAGGCCAGGGGTGTCTACGAGCAGTACTTC
CDR3: CASSDEARGVYEQYF

V: TRBV5-1
D: .
J: TRBJ2-5
size: .
length: 15
DNA: TGCGCCAGCAGCCCGCAAAGTGGCGTCCAAGAGACCCAGTACTTC
CDR3: CASSPQSGVQETQYF

V: TRBV19
D: .
J: TRBJ2-1
size: .
length: 16
DNA: TGTGCCAGTAGTATGGAAGGGCTACCCCTCTACAATGAGCAGTTCTTC
CDR3: CASSMEGLPLYNEQFF

V: TRBV27
D: .
J: TRBJ2-3
size: .
length: 12
DNA: TGTGCCAGCAGTCCCAGGGGAGATACGCAGTATTTT
CDR3: CASSPRGDTQYF

V: TRBV4-2
D: .
J: TRBJ1-5
size: once
length: 15
DNA: TGTGCCAGCAGCCAAGTGGTGGGGGGCGAGCAGCCCCAGCATTTT
CDR3: CASSQVVGGEQPQHF

V: TRBV18
D: TRBD2
J: TRBJ2-1
size: .
length: 16
DNA: TGTGCCAGCTCACCAGCCAGCGGGAGGATCCACAATGAGCAGTTCTTC
CDR3: CASSPASGRIHNEQFF

V: TRBV6-6
D: .
J: TRBJ1-4
size: .
length: 13
DNA: TGTGCCAGCATCATGACACGGTCGGAAAAACTGTTTTTT
CDR3: CASIMTRSEKLFF

V: TRBV4-1
D: .
J: TRBJ2-7
size: .
length: 13
DNA: TGCGCCAGCAGCCGGCTAGCAACTGAAGAGCAGTACTTC
CDR3: CASSRLATEEQYF

V: TRBV5-6
D: .
J: TRBJ1-2
size: .
length: 14
DNA: TGTGCCAGCAGCTCCCTTTCTTATAGGGATGGCTACACCTTC
CDR3: CASSSLSYRDGYTF

V: TRBV30
D: .
J: TRBJ1-2
size: few
length: 16
DNA: TGTGCCTGGAGTGTAACCTCACGGGGGGGCGCCAGGGGCTACACCTTC
CDR3: CAWSVTSRGGARGYTF

V: TRBV4-3
D: .
J: TRBJ2-3
size: .
length: 11
DNA: TGCGCCAGCAGCCAGCTGGGTACGCAGTATTTT
CDR3: CASSQLGTQYF

V: TRBV7-3
D: .
J: TRBJ1-1
size: .
length: 13
DNA: TGTGCCAGCAGCGCCGCGCGGGACACTGAAGCTTTCTTT
CDR3: CASSAARDTEAFF

V: TRBV4-3
D: .
J: TRBJ2-6
size: .
length: 16
DNA: TGCGCCAGCAGCCAACAAACGGACACTGGGGCCAACGTCCTGACTTTC
CDR3: CASSQQTDTGANVLTF

V: TRBV19
D: .
J: TRBJ1-1
size: few
length: 13
DNA: TGTGCCAGCTCGTCACAGGGTGACACTGAAGCTTTCTTT
CDR3: CASSSQGDTEAFF

V: TRBV6-6
D: TRBD2
J: TRBJ2-1
size: .
length: 16
DNA: TGTGCCAGCACCGGACTAGCGGGAGGTTCCTACAATGAGCAGTTCTTC
CDR3: CASTGLAGGSYNEQFF

V: TRBV2
D: TRBD2
J: TRBJ2-1
size: .
length: 15
DNA: TGTGCCAGCAGTGGGACTAGCGGGAGAAGCAATGAGCAGTTCTTC
CDR3: CASSGTSGRSNEQFF

V: TRBV25-1
D: .
J: TRBJ1-3
size: .
length: 14
DNA: TGTGCCAGCACTCAGCTTGACTCTGGAAACACCATATATTTT
CDR3: CASTQLDSGNTIYF

V: TRBV11-3
D: .
J: TRBJ2-7
size: .
length: 13
DNA: TGTGCCAGCAGCTCCAGGGTCCCCTACGAGCAGTACTTC
CDR3: CASSSRVPYEQYF

V: TRBV2
D: TRBD2
J: TRBJ2-1
size: .
length: 17
DNA: TGTGCCAGCAGACAAGTCAGCGGGAGGCCCCGTAACAATGAGCAGTTCTTC
CDR3: CASRQVSGRPRNNEQFF

V: TRBV27
D: .
J: TRBJ2-7
size: few
length: 12
DNA: TGTGCCAGCCGTACTAGGGGCTACGAGCAGTACTTC
CDR3: CASRTRGYEQYF

V: TRBV27
D: .
J: TRBJ2-3
size: .
length: 14
DNA: TGTGCCAGCAGTTTATCGCTAATCACAGATACGCAGTATTTT
CDR3: CASSLSLITDTQYF

V: TRBV4-3
D: TRBD1
J: TRBJ2-7
size: .
length: 14
DNA: TGCGCCAGCAGCCCCGGGACAGGAACGTACGAGCAGTACTTC
CDR3: CASSPGTGTYEQYF